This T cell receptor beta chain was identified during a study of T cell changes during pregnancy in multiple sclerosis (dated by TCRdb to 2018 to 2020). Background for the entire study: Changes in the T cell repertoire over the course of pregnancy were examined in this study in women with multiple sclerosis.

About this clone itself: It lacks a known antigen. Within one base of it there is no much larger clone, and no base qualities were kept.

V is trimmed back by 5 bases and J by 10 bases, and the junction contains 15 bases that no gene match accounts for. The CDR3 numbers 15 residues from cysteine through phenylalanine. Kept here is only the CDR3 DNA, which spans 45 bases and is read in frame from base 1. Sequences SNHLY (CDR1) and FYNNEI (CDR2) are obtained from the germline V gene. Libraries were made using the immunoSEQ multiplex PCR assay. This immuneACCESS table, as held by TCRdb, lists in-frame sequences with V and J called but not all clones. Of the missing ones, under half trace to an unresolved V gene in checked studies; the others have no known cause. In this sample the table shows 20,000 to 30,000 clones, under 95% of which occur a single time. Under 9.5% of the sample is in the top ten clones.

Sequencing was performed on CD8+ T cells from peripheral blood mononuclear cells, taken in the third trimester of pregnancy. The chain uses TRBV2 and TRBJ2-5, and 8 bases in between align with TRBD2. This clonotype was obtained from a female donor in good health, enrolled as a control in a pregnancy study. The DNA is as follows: TGTGCCAGCAGTCAAGGGTGGACTAGCTCAATGATCCAGTACTTC. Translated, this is CASSQGWTSSMIQYF.